A selection of T cell receptor beta chains follows, all from one sample in a study of T cells in Graves' hyperthyroidism and ophthalmopathy. One entry per CDR3 protein results from TCRdb running MiXCR on the multiplex PCR reads. The top ten hold about 3.7% of the sample, which has some 350,000 distinct CDR3 sequences, 19% seen once. Sequencing was performed on blood. Source of these receptors: a woman younger than 35 with Graves' hyperthyroidism. Each CDR3 is given with its conserved first and last residue. The order of the fields is CDR3 DNA, CDR3 protein, V gene, D gene, clone size, J gene. A D gene is named only where the DNA matches it firmly. Not all rows give a size; the values are once, few, many and, for expanded clones, a class.

CDR3 DNA: TGTGCCAGCAGTCTAGCAGGGGGCGAGACTGAAGCTTTCTTT
CDR3 protein: CASSLAGGETEAFF
V gene: TRBV6-1
D gene: TRBD1
clone size: many
J gene: TRBJ1-1

CDR3 DNA: TGCAGTGCACCAAGGGAAAGGGCCGGAAACACCATATATTTT
CDR3 protein: CSAPRERAGNTIYF
V gene: TRBV20-1
D gene: .
clone size: many
J gene: TRBJ1-3

CDR3 DNA: TGTGCCAGCAGTTTAGAACTGGGTGGCTACACCTTC
CDR3 protein: CASSLELGGYTF
V gene: TRBV12-3/TRBV12-4
D gene: .
clone size: many
J gene: TRBJ1-2

CDR3 DNA: TGTGCCAGCAGTTTAGCCCGCAGGTCCAGCGGGACCCAGTACTTC
CDR3 protein: CASSLARRSSGTQYF
V gene: TRBV12-3/TRBV12-4
D gene: .
clone size: .
J gene: TRBJ2-5

CDR3 DNA: TGTGCCAGCAGCTCAGGGGGCACTGAAGCTTTCTTT
CDR3 protein: CASSSGGTEAFF
V gene: TRBV5-1
D gene: TRBD1
clone size: many
J gene: TRBJ1-1

CDR3 DNA: TGTGCCAGCAGTTTTTGGACTTCCCTCCGGAATTCACCCCTCCACTTT
CDR3 protein: CASSFWTSLRNSPLHF
V gene: TRBV27
D gene: .
clone size: few
J gene: TRBJ1-6

CDR3 DNA: TGTGCCAGCAGTTGGACAGGTTTGGCCGCGTACTTC
CDR3 protein: CASSWTGLAAYF
V gene: TRBV6-2/TRBV6-3
D gene: TRBD1
clone size: .
J gene: TRBJ2-7

CDR3 DNA: TGTGCCTGGAGCGACCCTACAGGGGCCCCTGAAGCTTTCTTT
CDR3 protein: CAWSDPTGAPEAFF
V gene: TRBV30
D gene: TRBD1
clone size: many
J gene: TRBJ1-1

CDR3 DNA: TGTGCCAGCAGCCCTCAAGTCCCGAACACTGAAGCTTTCTTT
CDR3 protein: CASSPQVPNTEAFF
V gene: TRBV12-3/TRBV12-4
D gene: .
clone size: .
J gene: TRBJ1-1

CDR3 DNA: TGTGCCAGCAAGGTGGCCCGGACTATTCCCTACGAGCAGTACTTC
CDR3 protein: CASKVARTIPYEQYF
V gene: TRBV6-1
D gene: .
clone size: many
J gene: TRBJ2-7

CDR3 DNA: TGTGCCAGCAGCTTAGGGGACTGGAGGGGGAGCCAAGAGACCCAGTACTTC
CDR3 protein: CASSLGDWRGSQETQYF
V gene: TRBV11-1
D gene: .
clone size: many
J gene: TRBJ2-5

CDR3 DNA: TGTGCCAGCAGACAGGGTGCGGACACTGAAGCTTTCTTT
CDR3 protein: CASRQGADTEAFF
V gene: TRBV6-4
D gene: .
clone size: .
J gene: TRBJ1-1

CDR3 DNA: TGTGCCATCAGGCCCAGCATGGCCTACGAGCAGTACTTC
CDR3 protein: CAIRPSMAYEQYF
V gene: TRBV10-3
D gene: .
clone size: many
J gene: TRBJ2-7

CDR3 DNA: TGCGCCAGCAGTAAGGGACCAGAAGAGACCCAGTACTTC
CDR3 protein: CASSKGPEETQYF
V gene: TRBV10-1
D gene: .
clone size: many
J gene: TRBJ2-5

CDR3 DNA: TGTGCCAGCAGTTTAGTGACAAGGGACGGCTACACCTTC
CDR3 protein: CASSLVTRDGYTF
V gene: TRBV12-3/TRBV12-4
D gene: .
clone size: many
J gene: TRBJ1-2

CDR3 DNA: TGCAGTGCTAGACCCGCAACGGCGGAGCAGTACTTC
CDR3 protein: CSARPATAEQYF
V gene: TRBV20-1
D gene: .
clone size: many
J gene: TRBJ2-7

CDR3 DNA: TGTGCCAGCTCACCAAAGACATTCCGGCTTGTCCGTGGAAACACCATATATTTT
CDR3 protein: CASSPKTFRLVRGNTIYF
V gene: TRBV18
D gene: .
clone size: many
J gene: TRBJ1-3

CDR3 DNA: TGCGCCAGCAGCTTGGTGTACGTGGCCACGCGGAACACTGAAGCTTTCTTT
CDR3 protein: CASSLVYVATRNTEAFF
V gene: TRBV5-1
D gene: .
clone size: many
J gene: TRBJ1-1

CDR3 DNA: TGTGCCACCAGCATCGACCGGGGGGGGGGTCTGAACACTGAAGCTTTCTTT
CDR3 protein: CATSIDRGGGLNTEAFF
V gene: TRBV15
D gene: .
clone size: few
J gene: TRBJ1-1

CDR3 DNA: TGTGCCAGCAGCTTCCAAGCGGGGGGCTACGAGCAGTACTTC
CDR3 protein: CASSFQAGGYEQYF
V gene: TRBV7-2
D gene: TRBD2
clone size: many
J gene: TRBJ2-7

CDR3 DNA: TGCAGTGCGAGACCGGGACTATCCCAAGAGACCCAGTACTTC
CDR3 protein: CSARPGLSQETQYF
V gene: TRBV20-1
D gene: TRBD2
clone size: many
J gene: TRBJ2-5

CDR3 DNA: TGTGCCAGCAGTGAATTGGTTGCTTTCTTT
CDR3 protein: CASSELVAFF
V gene: TRBV6-1
D gene: .
clone size: many
J gene: TRBJ1-1

CDR3 DNA: TGTGCCAGCAGTGAACGGCTGAGCTCCTACGAGCAGTACTTC
CDR3 protein: CASSERLSSYEQYF
V gene: TRBV2
D gene: .
clone size: many
J gene: TRBJ2-7

CDR3 DNA: TGTGCCAGCGGGGGTTATGGCTACACCTTC
CDR3 protein: CASGGYGYTF
V gene: TRBV7-9
D gene: .
clone size: many
J gene: TRBJ1-2

CDR3 DNA: TGTGCTAGTGGTTTGGGACAGGGAGACGACGAGCAGTACTTC
CDR3 protein: CASGLGQGDDEQYF
V gene: TRBV12-5
D gene: TRBD1
clone size: many
J gene: TRBJ2-7

CDR3 DNA: TGCAGTGCTGGACTAGAGGGTGCCTCCTACGAGCAGTACTTC
CDR3 protein: CSAGLEGASYEQYF
V gene: TRBV20-1
D gene: TRBD2
clone size: many
J gene: TRBJ2-7

CDR3 DNA: TGCGCCAGCAGCCATCCTGGACAGGGGGCCGGGGAGCTGTTTTTT
CDR3 protein: CASSHPGQGAGELFF
V gene: TRBV4-1
D gene: TRBD1
clone size: many
J gene: TRBJ2-2

CDR3 DNA: TGTGCCAGCCCCTCCCGCAGGGCACCGCGGGGCTACACCTTC
CDR3 protein: CASPSRRAPRGYTF
V gene: TRBV6-1
D gene: .
clone size: .
J gene: TRBJ1-2

CDR3 DNA: TGCGCCAGCAGCCAGCAAACAGGGTTCACTGAAGCTTTCTTT
CDR3 protein: CASSQQTGFTEAFF
V gene: TRBV5-1
D gene: .
clone size: few
J gene: TRBJ1-1

CDR3 DNA: TGCAGCGAAATCCCGGGACTAGCGGGGGGGCCCCACGAGCAGTACTTC
CDR3 protein: CSEIPGLAGGPHEQYF
V gene: TRBV20-1
D gene: TRBD2
clone size: many
J gene: TRBJ2-7

CDR3 DNA: TGTGCCAGCAGTTTAAGCACACAAGCTAGGGGCACCGGGGAGCTGTTTTTT
CDR3 protein: CASSLSTQARGTGELFF
V gene: TRBV12-3/TRBV12-4
D gene: .
clone size: many
J gene: TRBJ2-2

CDR3 DNA: TGCAGTGCTATATTGGGTCCACAGGTGACAGATACGCAGTATTTT
CDR3 protein: CSAILGPQVTDTQYF
V gene: TRBV20-1
D gene: .
clone size: many
J gene: TRBJ2-3

CDR3 DNA: TGTGCCAGCAGTTACTATGGCCAGGGGCAAGAGACCCAGTACTTC
CDR3 protein: CASSYYGQGQETQYF
V gene: TRBV6-5
D gene: .
clone size: many
J gene: TRBJ2-5

CDR3 DNA: TGCGCCAGCAGCTCTTCGGGGGGCGGGAACACTGAAGCTTTCTTT
CDR3 protein: CASSSSGGGNTEAFF
V gene: TRBV5-1
D gene: .
clone size: many
J gene: TRBJ1-1

CDR3 DNA: TGCAGCGCCCTGACCTCCTACGAGCAGTACTTC
CDR3 protein: CSALTSYEQYF
V gene: TRBV29-1
D gene: .
clone size: .
J gene: TRBJ2-7

CDR3 DNA: TGTGCCAGCAACATTCGGGACAGGGGATATCTGAACACTGAAGCTTTCTTT
CDR3 protein: CASNIRDRGYLNTEAFF
V gene: TRBV6-4
D gene: TRBD1
clone size: many
J gene: TRBJ1-1

CDR3 DNA: TGCAGTGCTCTAGGGGGGGTGAGCAATCAGCCCCAGCATTTT
CDR3 protein: CSALGGVSNQPQHF
V gene: TRBV20-1
D gene: .
clone size: many
J gene: TRBJ1-5

CDR3 DNA: TGTGCCAGCAGTTCAGCAAGGAATCAGCCCCAGCATTTT
CDR3 protein: CASSSARNQPQHF
V gene: TRBV6-5
D gene: .
clone size: once
J gene: TRBJ1-5

CDR3 DNA: TGTGCCAGCAGCTCGGTGGACTCCTACGAGCAGTACTTC
CDR3 protein: CASSSVDSYEQYF
V gene: TRBV28
D gene: .
clone size: many
J gene: TRBJ2-7

CDR3 DNA: TGTGCCAGCAGTACAACAGGGATCGGCGAGCAGTACTTC
CDR3 protein: CASSTTGIGEQYF
V gene: TRBV5-6
D gene: .
clone size: many
J gene: TRBJ2-7

CDR3 DNA: TGTGCCAGCAGCTCCTCTAGCGGGAGCTCCTACGAGCAGTACTTC
CDR3 protein: CASSSSSGSSYEQYF
V gene: TRBV7-2
D gene: TRBD2
clone size: .
J gene: TRBJ2-7

CDR3 DNA: TGTGCCAGCAGCCCACCAGTCCCGCTGAACACTGAAGCTTTCTTT
CDR3 protein: CASSPPVPLNTEAFF
V gene: TRBV6-5
D gene: .
clone size: many
J gene: TRBJ1-1

CDR3 DNA: TGCGCCAGCAGCTTGGCGGCTAGCGGGGCCTACGAGCAGTACTTC
CDR3 protein: CASSLAASGAYEQYF
V gene: TRBV5-1
D gene: TRBD2
clone size: few
J gene: TRBJ2-7

CDR3 DNA: TGTGCCAGCAGAGGCACCGCCAATCAGCCCCAGCATTTT
CDR3 protein: CASRGTANQPQHF
V gene: TRBV2
D gene: .
clone size: many
J gene: TRBJ1-5

CDR3 DNA: TGTGCCAGCAGTGAAGCTGGTCAGAGTAGGGGCTACGAGCAGTACTTC
CDR3 protein: CASSEAGQSRGYEQYF
V gene: TRBV11-2
D gene: .
clone size: .
J gene: TRBJ2-7

CDR3 DNA: TGCAGTGCTAGAGCCCTCTTGACAGGTGCGGGGGGTGAGCAGTACTTC
CDR3 protein: CSARALLTGAGGEQYF
V gene: TRBV20-1
D gene: TRBD2
clone size: .
J gene: TRBJ2-7

CDR3 DNA: TGTGCCAGCAGGACAGGGAGTTCGAACACTGAAGCTTTCTTT
CDR3 protein: CASRTGSSNTEAFF
V gene: TRBV12-3/TRBV12-4
D gene: TRBD1
clone size: many
J gene: TRBJ1-1

CDR3 DNA: TGTGCCAGCAGCGTAGTCAGCGGGGGGGCCTCCGAGCAGTACTTC
CDR3 protein: CASSVVSGGASEQYF
V gene: TRBV9
D gene: TRBD2
clone size: many
J gene: TRBJ2-7

CDR3 DNA: TGTGCCAGCAGTGAATTCCAGGAAGGGGGCCACGAGCAGTACTTC
CDR3 protein: CASSEFQEGGHEQYF
V gene: TRBV6-1
D gene: TRBD1
clone size: many
J gene: TRBJ2-7

CDR3 DNA: TGTGCCAGCAGTATGACACGGGGGGCGGGCACTGAAGCTTTCTTT
CDR3 protein: CASSMTRGAGTEAFF
V gene: TRBV12-3/TRBV12-4
D gene: .
clone size: .
J gene: TRBJ1-1

CDR3 DNA: TGCGCCAGCAGCCACGGTGGGGAGCTGTTTTTT
CDR3 protein: CASSHGGELFF
V gene: TRBV4-1
D gene: .
clone size: many
J gene: TRBJ2-2

CDR3 DNA: TGTGCCAGCAGCTCCCCATCGAGGTTGGGGGCTTTCTTT
CDR3 protein: CASSSPSRLGAFF
V gene: TRBV11-2
D gene: .
clone size: many
J gene: TRBJ1-1

CDR3 DNA: TGTGCCTGGGAGGGACAGGGAATTTCTGGGGCCAACGTCCTGACTTTC
CDR3 protein: CAWEGQGISGANVLTF
V gene: TRBV30
D gene: TRBD1
clone size: many
J gene: TRBJ2-6

CDR3 DNA: TGCAGTGCTAGTCCAGGGTATAAACAGCCCCAGCATTTT
CDR3 protein: CSASPGYKQPQHF
V gene: TRBV20-1
D gene: .
clone size: many
J gene: TRBJ1-5